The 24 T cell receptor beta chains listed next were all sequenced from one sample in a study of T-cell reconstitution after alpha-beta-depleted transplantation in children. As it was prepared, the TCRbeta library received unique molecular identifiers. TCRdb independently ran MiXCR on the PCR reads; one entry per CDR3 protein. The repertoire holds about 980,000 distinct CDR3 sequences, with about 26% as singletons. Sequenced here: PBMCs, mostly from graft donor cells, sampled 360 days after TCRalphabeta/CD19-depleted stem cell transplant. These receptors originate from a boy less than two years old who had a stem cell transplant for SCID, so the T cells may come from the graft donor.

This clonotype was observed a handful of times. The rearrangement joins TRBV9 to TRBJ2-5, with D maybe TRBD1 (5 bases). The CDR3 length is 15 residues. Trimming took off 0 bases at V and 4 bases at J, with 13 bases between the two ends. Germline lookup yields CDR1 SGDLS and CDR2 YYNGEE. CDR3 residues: CASSVDPGFGETQYF. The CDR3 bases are TGTGCCAGCAGCGTAGATCCAGGGTTCGGAGAGACCCAGTACTTC. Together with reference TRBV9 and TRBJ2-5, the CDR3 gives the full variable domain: DSGVTQTPKHLITATGQRVTLRCSPRSGDLSVYWYQQSLDQGLQFLIQYYNGEERAKGNILERFSAQQFPDLHSELNLSSLELGDSALYFCASSVDPGFGETQYFGPGTRLLVL.

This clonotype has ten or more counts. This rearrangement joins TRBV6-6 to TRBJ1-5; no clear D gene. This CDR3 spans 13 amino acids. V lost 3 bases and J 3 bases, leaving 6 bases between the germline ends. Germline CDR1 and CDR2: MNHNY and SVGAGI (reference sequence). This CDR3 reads CASSYLDNQPQHF. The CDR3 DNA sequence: TGTGCCAGCAGTTATTTGGACAATCAGCCCCAGCATTTT.

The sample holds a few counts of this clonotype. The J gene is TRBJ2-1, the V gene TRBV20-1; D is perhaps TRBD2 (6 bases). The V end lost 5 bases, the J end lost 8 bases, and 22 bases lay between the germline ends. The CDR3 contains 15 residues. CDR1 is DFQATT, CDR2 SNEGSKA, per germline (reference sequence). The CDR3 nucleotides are TGCAGTGCTCCCCTGACTAGTCCCGCAGGTGATGAGCAGTTCTTC. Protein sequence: CSAPLTSPAGDEQFF.

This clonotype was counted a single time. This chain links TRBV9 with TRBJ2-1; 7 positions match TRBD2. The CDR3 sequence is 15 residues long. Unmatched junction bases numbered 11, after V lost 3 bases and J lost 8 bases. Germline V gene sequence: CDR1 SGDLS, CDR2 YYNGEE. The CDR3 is CASSASGTTGYEQFF. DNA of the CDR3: TGTGCCAGCAGCGCAAGTGGGACTACGGGCTATGAGCAGTTCTTC. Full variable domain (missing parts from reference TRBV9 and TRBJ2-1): DSGVTQTPKHLITATGQRVTLRCSPRSGDLSVYWYQQSLDQGLQFLIQYYNGEERAKGNILERFSAQQFPDLHSELNLSSLELGDSALYFCASSASGTTGYEQFFGPGTRLTVL.

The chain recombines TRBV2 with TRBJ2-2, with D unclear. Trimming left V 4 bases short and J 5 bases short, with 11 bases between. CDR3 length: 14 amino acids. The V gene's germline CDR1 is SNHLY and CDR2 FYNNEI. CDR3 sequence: CASSVAGATGELFF. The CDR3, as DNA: TGTGCCAGCAGTGTGGCAGGAGCTACCGGGGAGCTGTTTTTT.

The CDR3 region has the DNA TGCAGTGCTAGCATAGGGGTGGTTCCCCAGCATTTT. Translation gives CSASIGVVPQHF. The gene calls are TRBV20-1 and TRBJ1-5, with D possibly TRBD1 on 5 matching bases. The CDR3 is 12 residues long. V was pared by 3 bases and J by 10 bases, with 13 bases between. Germline V lookup: CDR1 DFQATT, CDR2 SNEGSKA (reference sequence).

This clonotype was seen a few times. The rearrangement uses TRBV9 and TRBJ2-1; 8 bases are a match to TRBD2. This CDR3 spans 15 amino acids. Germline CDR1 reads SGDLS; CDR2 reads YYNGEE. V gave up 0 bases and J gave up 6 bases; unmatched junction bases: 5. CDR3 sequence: CASSVVSGDPNEQFF. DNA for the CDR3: TGTGCCAGCAGCGTAGTTAGCGGGGACCCCAATGAGCAGTTCTTC.

This CDR3 is CASSLLFLETGQFF. Written as DNA, the CDR3 is TGCGCCAGCAGCCTCCTCTTCCTTGAAACCGGCCAGTTCTTC. The chain uses TRBV4-1 and TRBJ2-1, with no clear D. The CDR3 runs 14 residues. The V end was cut by 4 bases, the J end by 13 bases, with 20 bases between. The germline V gene has CDR1 MGHRA and CDR2 YSYEKL.

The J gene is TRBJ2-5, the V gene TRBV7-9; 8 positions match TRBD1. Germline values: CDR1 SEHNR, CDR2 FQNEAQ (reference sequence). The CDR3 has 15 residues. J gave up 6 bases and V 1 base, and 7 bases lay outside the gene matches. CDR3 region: CASSLGLTGGQTQYF. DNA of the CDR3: TGTGCCAGCAGCTTAGGCCTCACAGGGGGGCAGACCCAGTACTTC.

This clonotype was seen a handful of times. The CDR3 region is CSARGTFTYEQYF. As DNA, the CDR3 is TGCAGTGCTAGAGGTACTTTTACCTACGAGCAGTACTTC. V usage is TRBV20-1 and J usage is TRBJ2-7; no firm D call. The CDR3 runs to 13 residues. Germline-derived CDR1 and CDR2 are DFQATT and SNEGSKA (reference sequence). The V end was cut by 1 base, the J end by 2 bases, with 9 bases between.

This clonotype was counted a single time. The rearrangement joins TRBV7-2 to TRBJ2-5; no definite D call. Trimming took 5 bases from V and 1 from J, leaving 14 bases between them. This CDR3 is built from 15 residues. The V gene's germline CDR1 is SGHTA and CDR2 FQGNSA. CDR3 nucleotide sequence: TGTGCCAGCAGCCTCTCGAGGCGCGCCCAAGAGACCCAGTACTTC. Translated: CASSLSRRAQETQYF.

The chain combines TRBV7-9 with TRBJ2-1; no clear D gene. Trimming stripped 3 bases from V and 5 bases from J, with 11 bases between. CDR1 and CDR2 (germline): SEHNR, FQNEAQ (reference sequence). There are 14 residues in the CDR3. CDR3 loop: CASSFSRLDNEQFF. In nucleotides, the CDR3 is TGTGCCAGCAGCTTTAGCCGGCTGGACAATGAGCAGTTCTTC.

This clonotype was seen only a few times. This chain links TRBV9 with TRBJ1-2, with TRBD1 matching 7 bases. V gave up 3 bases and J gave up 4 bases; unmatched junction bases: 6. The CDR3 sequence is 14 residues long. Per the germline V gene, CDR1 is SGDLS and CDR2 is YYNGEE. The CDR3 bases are TGTGCCAGCAGCGGAAGACAGGGAGGCTATGGCTACACCTTC. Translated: CASSGRQGGYGYTF.

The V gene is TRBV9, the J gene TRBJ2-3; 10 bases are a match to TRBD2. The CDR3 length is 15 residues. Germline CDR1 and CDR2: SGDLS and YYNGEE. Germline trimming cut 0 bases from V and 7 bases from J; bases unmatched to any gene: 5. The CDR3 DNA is TGTGCCAGCAGCGTAGGGGCTAGCGGGGGATATACGCAGTATTTT. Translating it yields CASSVGASGGYTQYF.

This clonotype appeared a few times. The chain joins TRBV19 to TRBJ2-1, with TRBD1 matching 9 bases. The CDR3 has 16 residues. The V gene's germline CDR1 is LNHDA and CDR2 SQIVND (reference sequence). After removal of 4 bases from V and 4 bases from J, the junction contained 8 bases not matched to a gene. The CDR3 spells CASSKPGTGQYNEQFF. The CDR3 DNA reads TGTGCCAGTAGTAAACCAGGGACAGGGCAATACAATGAGCAGTTCTTC.

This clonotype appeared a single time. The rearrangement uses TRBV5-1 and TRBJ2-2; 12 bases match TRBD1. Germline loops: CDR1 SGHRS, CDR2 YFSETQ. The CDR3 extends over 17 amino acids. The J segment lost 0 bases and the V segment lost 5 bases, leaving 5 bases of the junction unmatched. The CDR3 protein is CASSRGTGGANTGELFF. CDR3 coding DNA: TGCGCCAGCAGTCGTGGGACAGGGGGCGCGAACACCGGGGAGCTGTTTTTT.

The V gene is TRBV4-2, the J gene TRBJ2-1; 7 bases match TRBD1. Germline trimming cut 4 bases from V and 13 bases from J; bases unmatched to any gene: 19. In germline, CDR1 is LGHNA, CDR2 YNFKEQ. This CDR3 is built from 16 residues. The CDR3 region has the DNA TGTGCCAGCAGCCCTAAAGGGGGCGAAGGAGACGGGGTACAGTTCTTC. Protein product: CASSPKGGEGDGVQFF.

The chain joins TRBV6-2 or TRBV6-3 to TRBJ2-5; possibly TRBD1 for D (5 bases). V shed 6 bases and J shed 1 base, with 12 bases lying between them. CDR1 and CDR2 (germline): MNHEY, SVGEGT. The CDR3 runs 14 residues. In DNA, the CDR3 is TGTGCCAGCAGACCCTTGACAGTCCAAGAGACCCAGTACTTC. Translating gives CASRPLTVQETQYF.

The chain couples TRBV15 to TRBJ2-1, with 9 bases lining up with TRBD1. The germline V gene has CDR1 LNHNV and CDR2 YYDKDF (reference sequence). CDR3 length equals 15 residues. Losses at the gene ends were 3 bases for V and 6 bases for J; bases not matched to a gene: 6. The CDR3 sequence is CATSSSRTGANEQFF. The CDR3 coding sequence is TGTGCCACCAGCAGTTCCAGGACAGGGGCCAATGAGCAGTTCTTC.

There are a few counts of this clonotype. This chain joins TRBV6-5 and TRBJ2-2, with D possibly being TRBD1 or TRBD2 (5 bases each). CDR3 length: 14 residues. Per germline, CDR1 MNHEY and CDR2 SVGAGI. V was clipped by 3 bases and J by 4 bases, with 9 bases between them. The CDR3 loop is CASSYGGSTGELFF. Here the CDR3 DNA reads TGTGCCAGCAGTTATGGGGGTTCCACCGGGGAGCTGTTTTTT.

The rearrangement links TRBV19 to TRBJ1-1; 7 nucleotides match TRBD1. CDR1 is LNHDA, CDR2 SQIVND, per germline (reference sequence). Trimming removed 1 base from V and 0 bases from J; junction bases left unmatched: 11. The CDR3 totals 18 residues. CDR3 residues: CASSIAAGGIPMNTEAFF. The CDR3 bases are TGTGCCAGTAGTATAGCGGCAGGGGGGATTCCAATGAACACTGAAGCTTTCTTT.

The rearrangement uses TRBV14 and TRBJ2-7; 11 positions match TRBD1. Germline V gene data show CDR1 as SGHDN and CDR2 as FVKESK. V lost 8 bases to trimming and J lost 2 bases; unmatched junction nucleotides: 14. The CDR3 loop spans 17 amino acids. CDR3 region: CASRDRGRPLLPYEQYF. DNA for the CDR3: TGTGCCAGCCGGGACAGGGGGAGACCCCTCCTCCCCTACGAGCAGTACTTC.

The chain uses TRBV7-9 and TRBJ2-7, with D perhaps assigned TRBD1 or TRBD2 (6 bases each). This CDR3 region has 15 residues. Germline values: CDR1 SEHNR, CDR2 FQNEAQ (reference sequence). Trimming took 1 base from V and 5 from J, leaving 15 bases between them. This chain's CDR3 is CASSLVSRGHNEQYF. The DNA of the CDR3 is TGTGCCAGCAGCTTAGTTTCCCGGGGGCACAACGAGCAGTACTTC.

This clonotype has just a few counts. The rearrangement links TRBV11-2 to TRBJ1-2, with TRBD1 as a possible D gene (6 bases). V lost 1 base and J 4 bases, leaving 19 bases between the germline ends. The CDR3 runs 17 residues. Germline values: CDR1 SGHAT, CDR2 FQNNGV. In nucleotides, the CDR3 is TGTGCCAGCAGCTTAGCTTCAGCCGGGACAAACATCTATGGCTACACCTTC. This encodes CASSLASAGTNIYGYTF.